This entry lists 8 T cell receptor beta chains sequenced from one sample in a study of blood T cell repertoires in COVID-19. Sequencing was performed with immunoSEQ multiplex PCR; in TCRdb, only in-frame clones are kept and a portion is missing. Of around 80,000 clones in the sample, about four fifths were seen once. The sample consisted of peripheral blood. These receptors originate from a human donor in a cohort sampled during active COVID-19.

This clone was detected only once. This chain joins TRBV28 and TRBJ2-2, with a weak D call TRBD2 (6 bases). Germline V gene lookup returns CDR1 MDHEN and CDR2 SYDVKM. The ends were cut back, 2 bases at V and 6 bases at J, with 10 bases in the middle. This CDR3 is 14 amino acids long. As DNA, the CDR3 is TGTGCCAGCAGTTTAAGGTGGGGGGCCGGGGAGCTGTTTTTT. Translation: CASSLRWGAGELFF.

The chain employs TRBV5-4 and TRBJ2-5; possibly TRBD1 for D (5 bases). The CDR3 extends over 15 amino acids. Germline V gene lookup returns CDR1 SGHNT and CDR2 YYREEE (reference sequence). V gave up 0 bases and J gave up 3 bases, with 12 bases separating them. Here the CDR3 reads CASSLGLWGEETQYF. The DNA of the CDR3 is TGTGCCAGCAGCTTGGGGTTGTGGGGCGAAGAGACCCAGTACTTC.

The chain links TRBV4-1 to TRBJ2-5; 15 positions match TRBD2. Trimming cost V 4 bases and J 5 bases; bases outside gene matches: 14. The CDR3 is 19 residues long. Germline V gene lookup returns CDR1 MGHRA and CDR2 YSYEKL. The CDR3: CASSPLGTSGGPERETQYF. The CDR3 DNA reads as TGCGCCAGCAGCCCCCTCGGGACTAGCGGGGGGCCAGAAAGGGAGACCCAGTACTTC.

This rearrangement joins TRBV11-2 to TRBJ2-3; TRBD2 matches at 16 bases. The CDR3 runs 16 residues. CDR1 and CDR2 from the germline V gene are SGHAT and FQNNGV. Trimming took 5 bases from V and 6 from J; bases not matched to a gene: 5. Here the CDR3 DNA reads TGTGCCAGCAGCCCCGGGACTAGCGGGAGGGTCGATACGCAGTATTTT. Translation gives CASSPGTSGRVDTQYF.

The gene calls are TRBV29-1 and TRBJ1-2; TRBD1 matches at 9 bases. The germline CDR1 and CDR2 sequences are SQVTM and ANQGSEA. Trimming cost V 4 bases and J 8 bases; bases outside gene matches: 8. CDR3 length equals 13 residues. DNA of the CDR3: TGCAGCGTTGCCGCGGACAGGGGAAAAGGCTACACCTTC. The encoded protein is CSVAADRGKGYTF.

This CDR3 is CAITGDGADTQYF. CDR3 nucleotide sequence: TGTGCCATCACAGGCGACGGGGCAGATACGCAGTATTTT. The genes are TRBV10-3 and TRBJ2-3, with D possibly being TRBD2 (5 bases). This CDR3 is built from 13 residues. Germline-derived CDR1 and CDR2 are ENHRY and SYGVKD. V was trimmed by 7 bases and J by 4 bases, leaving 12 bases between them.

V and J are TRBV20-1 and TRBJ1-1; D uncertain. Deletions cut 3 bases from V and 0 bases from J, with 11 bases between. Germline loops: CDR1 DFQATT, CDR2 SNEGSKA (reference sequence). This CDR3 contains 14 residues. The CDR3 here is CSASSGELNTEAFF. CDR3 DNA: TGCAGTGCTAGTTCCGGGGAATTGAACACTGAAGCTTTCTTT.

The rearrangement joins TRBV19 to TRBJ2-3, with 11 bases identical to TRBD2. In germline, CDR1 is LNHDA, CDR2 SQIVND (reference sequence). CDR3 length: 13 residues. Trimming removed 7 bases from V and 5 bases from J; junction bases left unmatched: 2. The CDR3 protein is CASKLAGEDTQYF. CDR3 in DNA: TGTGCCAGTAAACTAGCGGGGGAAGATACGCAGTATTTT.